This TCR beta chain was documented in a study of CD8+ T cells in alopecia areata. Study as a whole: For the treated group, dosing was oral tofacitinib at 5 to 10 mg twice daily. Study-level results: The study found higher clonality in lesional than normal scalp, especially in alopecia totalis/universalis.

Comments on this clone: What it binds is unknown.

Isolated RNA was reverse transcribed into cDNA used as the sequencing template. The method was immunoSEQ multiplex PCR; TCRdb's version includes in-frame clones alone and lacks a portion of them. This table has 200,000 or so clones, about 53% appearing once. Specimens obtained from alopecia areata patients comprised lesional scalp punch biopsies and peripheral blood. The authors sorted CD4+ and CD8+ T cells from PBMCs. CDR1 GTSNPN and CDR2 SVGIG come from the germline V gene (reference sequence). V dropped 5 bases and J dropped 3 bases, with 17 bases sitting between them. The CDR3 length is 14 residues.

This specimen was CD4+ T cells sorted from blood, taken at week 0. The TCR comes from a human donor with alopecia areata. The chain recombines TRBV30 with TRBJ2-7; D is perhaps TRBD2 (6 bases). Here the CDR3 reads CAWRRDSRFYEQYF. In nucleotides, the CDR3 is TGTGCCTGGCGCCGGGACTCCAGATTCTACGAGCAGTACTTC.